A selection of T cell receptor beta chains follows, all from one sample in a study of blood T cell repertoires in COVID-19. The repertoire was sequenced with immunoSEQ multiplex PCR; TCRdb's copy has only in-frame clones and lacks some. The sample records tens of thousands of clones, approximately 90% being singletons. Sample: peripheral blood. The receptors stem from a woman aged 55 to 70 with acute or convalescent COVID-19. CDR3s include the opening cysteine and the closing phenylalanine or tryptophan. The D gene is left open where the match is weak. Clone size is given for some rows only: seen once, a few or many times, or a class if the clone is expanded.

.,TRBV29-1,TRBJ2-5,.,CSVEGGATGIETQYF,TGCAGCGTTGAGGGGGGCGCGACAGGGATCGAGACCCAGTACTTC
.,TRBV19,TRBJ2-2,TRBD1,CASSQGAGELFF,TGTGCCAGTAGTCAGGGGGCCGGGGAGCTGTTTTTT
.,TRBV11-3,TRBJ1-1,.,CASSFRVYTEAFF,TGTGCCAGCAGCTTCAGGGTTTACACTGAAGCTTTCTTT
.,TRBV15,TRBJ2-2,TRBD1,CATSRVPQGITGELFF,TGTGCCACCAGCAGAGTCCCACAGGGGATCACCGGGGAGCTGTTTTTT
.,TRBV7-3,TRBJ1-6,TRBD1,CASSGQPNSPLHF,TGTGCCAGCTCGGGACAGCCTAATTCACCCCTCCACTTT
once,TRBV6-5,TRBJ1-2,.,CASRQRGAGDGYTF,TGTGCCAGCCGACAACGGGGGGCGGGGGATGGCTACACCTTC
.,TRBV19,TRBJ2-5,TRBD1,CASSPGGIEETQYF,TGTGCCAGTAGCCCAGGGGGTATTGAAGAGACCCAGTACTTC
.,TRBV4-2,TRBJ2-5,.,CASSQEFASGETQYF,TGTGCCAGCAGCCAAGAATTTGCCTCGGGTGAGACCCAGTACTTC
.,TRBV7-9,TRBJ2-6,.,CASSSGIPGANVLTF,TGTGCCAGCAGCTCAGGGATCCCTGGGGCCAACGTCCTGACTTTC
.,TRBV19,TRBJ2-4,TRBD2,CASSMGTSGENIQYF,TGTGCCAGTAGTATGGGGACTAGCGGGGAAAACATTCAGTACTTC
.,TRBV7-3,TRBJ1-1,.,CASSPADGRTEAFF,TGTGCCAGCAGCCCAGCGGACGGGAGGACTGAAGCTTTCTTT
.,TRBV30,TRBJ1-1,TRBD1,CAWSVRLPNRGPEAFF,TGTGCCTGGAGTGTACGACTCCCGAACAGGGGCCCTGAAGCTTTCTTT
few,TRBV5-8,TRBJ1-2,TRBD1,CASSLGPSRDRGLGGYTF,TGTGCCAGCAGCTTGGGCCCGAGCCGGGACAGGGGGCTAGGAGGCTACACCTTC
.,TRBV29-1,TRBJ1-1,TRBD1,CSVEGTGYLEAFF,TGCAGCGTTGAAGGGACAGGGTATCTTGAAGCTTTCTTT
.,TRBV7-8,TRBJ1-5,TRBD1,CASSLDRGFWSNQPQHF,TGTGCCAGCAGTCTGGACAGGGGCTTCTGGAGCAATCAGCCCCAGCATTTT
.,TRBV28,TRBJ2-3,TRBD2,CASRPTLAGDTDTQYF,TGTGCCAGCAGACCGACCCTAGCGGGTGACACAGATACGCAGTATTTT
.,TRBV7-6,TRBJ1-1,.,CASSLGPQSTEAFF,TGTGCCAGCAGCTTAGGACCACAGAGCACTGAAGCTTTCTTT
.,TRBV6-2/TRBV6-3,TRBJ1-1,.,CASSYRQDTMNTEAFF,TGTGCCAGCAGTTACCGACAGGATACCATGAACACTGAAGCTTTCTTT
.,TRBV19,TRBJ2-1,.,CASSQTPGRREQFF,TGTGCCAGTAGCCAAACTCCAGGGCGGCGGGAGCAGTTCTTC
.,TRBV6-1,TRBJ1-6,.,CASSEGAGWNSPLHF,TGTGCCAGCAGTGAAGGGGCAGGATGGAATTCACCCCTCCACTTT
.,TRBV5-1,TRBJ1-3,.,CASRTASGNTIYF,TGCGCCAGCAGGACAGCCTCTGGAAACACCATATATTTT
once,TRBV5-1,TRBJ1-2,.,CASSSVEYGYTF,TGCGCCAGCAGCTCGGTGGAGTATGGCTACACCTTC
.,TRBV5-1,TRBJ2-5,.,CASSLAGSQETQYF,TGCGCCAGCAGCTTGGCTGGCAGCCAAGAGACCCAGTACTTC
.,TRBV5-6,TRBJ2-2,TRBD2,CASSEGLAGPGELFF,TGTGCCAGCAGCGAAGGACTAGCGGGGCCCGGGGAGCTGTTTTTT
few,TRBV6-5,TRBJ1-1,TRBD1,CASRMTGGNTEAFF,TGTGCCAGCAGGATGACAGGGGGCAACACTGAAGCTTTCTTT
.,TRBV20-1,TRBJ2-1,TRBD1,CSASRAGGLSGLSYNEQFF,TGCAGTGCTAGTAGGGCAGGGGGCCTTTCTGGACTCTCCTACAATGAGCAGTTCTTC
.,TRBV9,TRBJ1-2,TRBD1,CASSVGQGNYGYTF,TGTGCCAGCAGCGTGGGACAGGGGAACTATGGCTACACCTTC
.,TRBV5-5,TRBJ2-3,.,CASSFRRGYEYF,TGTGCCAGCAGCTTCAGGCGGGGCTACGAGTATTTT
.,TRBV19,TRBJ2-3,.,CASSIDPVADTQYF,TGTGCCAGTAGTATAGATCCGGTCGCAGATACGCAGTATTTT
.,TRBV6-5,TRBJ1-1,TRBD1,CASSVDRDTEAFF,TGTGCCAGCAGCGTGGACAGGGACACTGAAGCTTTCTTT
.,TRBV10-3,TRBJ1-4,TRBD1,CAVSGGIDEKLFF,TGTGCCGTATCAGGGGGCATAGATGAAAAACTGTTTTTT
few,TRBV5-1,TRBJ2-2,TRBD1,CASSLQGARGTGELFF,TGCGCCAGCAGCTTGCAGGGGGCACGGGGCACCGGGGAGCTGTTTTTT
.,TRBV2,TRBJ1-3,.,CASSQSGNTIYF,TGTGCCAGCAGCCAATCTGGAAACACCATATATTTT